This is a list of T cell receptor beta chains from one sample in a study of OX40 agonist ivuxolimab in advanced cancers. The method was immunoSEQ multiplex PCR; TCRdb's version includes in-frame clones alone and lacks a portion of them. The sample lists about 59,000 clones; roughly four fifths were seen once. The sequencing here drew on CD4+ or CD8+ T cells sorted from blood, taken in a trial of the OX40 agonist ivuxolimab. The receptor set was obtained from an adult with an advanced solid tumor such as melanoma, head and neck, liver or kidney cancer. The CDR3 runs from the conserved cysteine through the conserved F or W. Each record gives: J gene, V gene, D gene, clone size, CDR3 DNA, CDR3 protein. D genes are given only for firm matches. Expanded clones are given a class, and other clones once, few, many or no size at all.

TRBJ2-7,TRBV10-1,TRBD2,-,TGCGCCAGCAGTGAGCTTATTAGCGGGAGCGAGCAGTACTTC,CASSELISGSEQYF
TRBJ1-5,TRBV19,-,-,TGTGCCAGTAGTATAGATCGAGGAGGGAATCAGCCCCAGCATTTT,CASSIDRGGNQPQHF
TRBJ1-2,TRBV5-1,-,-,TGCGCCAGCAGCTTGGCCTTTCCCCTGACCAGGTACACCTTC,CASSLAFPLTRYTF
TRBJ1-1,TRBV10-2,-,few,TGCGCCAGCATCGGAGGGGACGGGGGCCACACTGAAGCTTTCTTT,CASIGGDGGHTEAFF
TRBJ2-5,TRBV6-6,-,-,TGTGCCAGCAGTTACTCGATTAGGGGGGAGACCCAGTACTTC,CASSYSIRGETQYF
TRBJ1-3,TRBV9,-,once,TGTGCCAGCAGCCCTACTACATTCTCTGGAAACACCATATATTTT,CASSPTTFSGNTIYF
TRBJ2-5,TRBV20-1,-,-,TGCAGTGCTAGGATGGACCTAGGGACTCACTTC,CSARMDLGTHF
TRBJ1-3,TRBV19,-,-,TGTGCCAGTAGTTGGGGGATCTCTGGAAACACCATATATTTT,CASSWGISGNTIYF
TRBJ2-2,TRBV5-1,-,-,TGCGCCAGCAGCTTGGTTATCGGGGAGGTGCGCACCGGGGAGCTGTTTTTT,CASSLVIGEVRTGELFF
TRBJ2-7,TRBV10-3,-,-,TGTGCCATCAGTACCCCCCTCTTGGGGTCCTACGAGCAGTACTTC,CAISTPLLGSYEQYF
TRBJ1-3,TRBV30,-,once,TGTGCCTGGAGTGTAGGCTCTGGAAACACCATATATTTT,CAWSVGSGNTIYF
TRBJ2-5,TRBV20-1,-,once,TGCAGTGCAGGACCCGTGGAGACCCAGTACTTC,CSAGPVETQYF
TRBJ2-1,TRBV2,-,-,TGTGCCACCAAACCCGGGGATCACTACAATGAGCAGTTCTTC,CATKPGDHYNEQFF
TRBJ1-5,TRBV27,-,-,TGTGCCAGCAGTTTATTCGGACAGCCCCAGCATTTT,CASSLFGQPQHF
TRBJ1-1,TRBV2,-,few,TGTGCCAGCAGCGACTATGGCCGGGAAAACACTGAAGCTTTCTTT,CASSDYGRENTEAFF
TRBJ2-3,TRBV19,-,-,TGTGCCAGTAGTATACAACGATGGGGCGCAGATACGCAGTATTTT,CASSIQRWGADTQYF
TRBJ2-2,TRBV10-3,TRBD2,-,TGTGCCATCAGTACCGGACTAGCGGGGCCGTACACCGGGGAGCTGTTTTTT,CAISTGLAGPYTGELFF
TRBJ1-4,TRBV29-1,-,-,TGCAGCGTTGGCTGGGTGGATGAAAAACTGTTTTTT,CSVGWVDEKLFF
TRBJ1-2,TRBV9,-,-,TGTGCCAGCAGCGTAGTAGGGGAGAATGGCTACACCTTC,CASSVVGENGYTF
TRBJ1-1,TRBV7-2,-,-,TGTGCCAGCAGCTTAGCCAGGGTGAACACTGAAGCTTTCTTT,CASSLARVNTEAFF
TRBJ1-5,TRBV7-9,TRBD1,-,TGTGCCAGCAGCCCGGAGGGGGCAAATCAGCCCCAGCATTTT,CASSPEGANQPQHF
TRBJ1-2,TRBV6-6,TRBD1,once,TGTGCCAGCAGTAGATCCGGGACAGCCAACCTTTTC,CASSRSGTANLF
TRBJ2-7,TRBV7-6,-,-,TGTGCCAGCAGCTTAGCCGGGTTCGAGCAGTACTTC,CASSLAGFEQYF
TRBJ1-3,TRBV28,-,once,TGTGCCAGCAGGGGGCCAGGAGGAAACACCATATATTTT,CASRGPGGNTIYF
TRBJ1-4,TRBV9,-,-,TGTGCCAGCAGCATCACCCCTGCAACTAATGAAAAACTGTTTTTT,CASSITPATNEKLFF
TRBJ1-5,TRBV5-8,TRBD1,few,TGTGCCAGCAGCTTGCCGGGACAGGGCAATCAGCCCCAGCATTTT,CASSLPGQGNQPQHF
TRBJ2-5,TRBV5-1,-,-,TGCGCCAGCAGCTTGGTAGGTCCGGGGGAGACCCAGTACTTC,CASSLVGPGETQYF
TRBJ1-1,TRBV6-5,-,-,TGTGCCAGCAGTTACTCGACAGCTATGAACACTGAAGCTTTCTTT,CASSYSTAMNTEAFF
TRBJ1-1,TRBV5-1,-,-,TGCGCCAGCAGCGCGCGAGATCCGAACACTGAAGCTTTCTTT,CASSARDPNTEAFF
TRBJ2-5,TRBV7-9,-,-,TGTGCCAGCAACAAAAACGGGGCGTTGGAGACCCAGTACTTC,CASNKNGALETQYF
TRBJ2-7,TRBV4-2,TRBD2,-,TGTGCCAGCAGCCGAAAGGGACTAGCGATCAGTAGGGAGCAGTACTTC,CASSRKGLAISREQYF
TRBJ1-2,TRBV5-5,-,-,TGTGCCAGCAGCTTGGAGTTGGAGAGTGGCTACACCTTC,CASSLELESGYTF
TRBJ2-4,TRBV5-1,TRBD1,-,TGCGCCAGCAGCGTAACAGGGGGTCGGGGAGCCAAAAACATTCAGTACTTC,CASSVTGGRGAKNIQYF
TRBJ1-2,TRBV6-5,TRBD1,few,TGTGCCAGCAGCCGCGACAGGGGCGGCTATGGCTACACCTTC,CASSRDRGGYGYTF
TRBJ2-6,TRBV18,-,-,TGTGCCAGCTCACAATACTCTGGGGCCAACGTCCTGACTTTC,CASSQYSGANVLTF
TRBJ2-7,TRBV30,TRBD1,-,TGTGCCTGGAGTACCCTTCCGGGACAGGGGGCCTACGAGCAGTACTTC,CAWSTLPGQGAYEQYF
TRBJ1-5,TRBV19,TRBD1,-,TGTGCCAGTAGTATGGGACAGGTTACCAATCAGCCCCAGCATTTT,CASSMGQVTNQPQHF
TRBJ2-7,TRBV5-1,TRBD1,-,TGCGCCAGCAGACCGGGACAGGGTTACGAGCAGTACTTC,CASRPGQGYEQYF
TRBJ1-5,TRBV6-1,-,-,TGTGCCAGCAGTGAGAGAGGACTCAACGGGGGCGGTCAGCCCCAGCATTTT,CASSERGLNGGGQPQHF
TRBJ2-7,TRBV29-1,TRBD1,-,TGCAGCGTGCGCCGGGACAGGGACTCCTACGAGCAGTACTTC,CSVRRDRDSYEQYF
TRBJ1-1,TRBV4-1,TRBD1,-,TGCGCCAGCAGCCATGCCGACAGGGTAAACACTGAAGCTTTCTTT,CASSHADRVNTEAFF
TRBJ2-7,TRBV5-4,-,once,TGTGCCAGCAGCTTGGGGCCGGGGGGCCAATACGAGCAGTACTTC,CASSLGPGGQYEQYF
TRBJ1-1,TRBV11-2,-,-,TGTGCCAGCAGCGCCACAGGGTACACTGAAGCTTTCTTT,CASSATGYTEAFF
TRBJ1-5,TRBV6-5,TRBD1,few,TGTGCCAGCAGTCAAGGACAGGCTAGCAATCAGCCCCAGCATTTT,CASSQGQASNQPQHF
TRBJ2-2,TRBV6-9,TRBD2,-,TGTGCCAGCAGGTGTACTAGCGGGGGAGCGCCACGAACCGGGGAGCTGTTTTTT,CASRCTSGGAPRTGELFF
TRBJ2-3,TRBV4-2,TRBD2,-,TGTGCCAGCAGCCAAGCAGTACGGACTAGACTTAAGGCAGATACGCAGTATTTT,CASSQAVRTRLKADTQYF
TRBJ1-2,TRBV9,TRBD1,-,TGTGCCAGCAGCGTAGGTGGACAGGGGGCCTCTAACTATGGCTACACCTTC,CASSVGGQGASNYGYTF
TRBJ2-1,TRBV5-8,TRBD2,-,TGTGCCACAAACCCGGGACTAGCGGGAGAATGGGAGCAGTTCTTC,CATNPGLAGEWEQFF
TRBJ1-3,TRBV5-1,-,once,TGCGCCAGCAGCTTGGGATCAGGGCTGGGAAACACCATATATTTT,CASSLGSGLGNTIYF